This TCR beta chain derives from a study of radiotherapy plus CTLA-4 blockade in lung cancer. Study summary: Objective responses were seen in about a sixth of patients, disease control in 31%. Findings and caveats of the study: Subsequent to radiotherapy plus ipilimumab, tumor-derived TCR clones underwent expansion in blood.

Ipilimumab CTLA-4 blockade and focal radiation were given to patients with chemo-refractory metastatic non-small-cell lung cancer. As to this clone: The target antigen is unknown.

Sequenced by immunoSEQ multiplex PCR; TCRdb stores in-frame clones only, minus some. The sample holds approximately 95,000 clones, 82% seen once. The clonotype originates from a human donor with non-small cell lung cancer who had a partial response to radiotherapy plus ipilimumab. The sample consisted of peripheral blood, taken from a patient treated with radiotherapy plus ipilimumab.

CDR3 region: CASSETSGRAVGSYNEQFF. CDR3 bases: TGTGCCAGCAGCGAGACTAGCGGGAGGGCGGTTGGATCCTACAATGAGCAGTTCTTC. The genes are TRBV11-2 and TRBJ2-1; TRBD2 matches at 14 bases. Trimming took 5 bases from V and 1 from J; bases not matched to a gene: 10. This CDR3 region has 19 residues. Germline V gives CDR1 SGHAT, CDR2 FQNNGV.